This TCR beta chain was sequenced for a study of regulatory T cells in long-lasting Graves disease. As for the study in general: Newly diagnosed Graves' patients took antithyroid drugs under 3 months.

Time point denoted: newly diagnosed GD, antithyroid drugs for less than 3 months. RNA from PBMCs was the source of the TCR library. Graves' disease diagnosis was established per American Thyroid Association guidelines. Nine milliliters of peripheral blood went into EDTA tubes. With iRepertoire HTBI primers and Arm-PCR of CDR3 regions, TCR beta libraries were built. Each CDR3 protein gets one entry after TCRdb re-called the multiplex PCR reads with MiXCR. The sample holds roughly 350,000 distinct CDR3 sequences, 15% to 20% seen once. Trimming pared 0 bases from V and 7 bases from J, leaving 10 bases between. Germline CDR1 and CDR2: SGHRS and YFSETQ. The CDR3 runs to 13 residues. The same data also went into a second study, on T cells in Graves' hyperthyroidism and ophthalmopathy.

J is TRBJ1-1 and V is TRBV5-1, with TRBD1 as a possible D gene (6 bases). The receptor was isolated from a woman aged 18-29 years with Graves disease. This material consisted of peripheral blood mononuclear cells (PBMCs), taken at new diagnosis, from a patient treated with antithyroid drugs. The CDR3 region has the DNA TGCGCCAGCAGCTTGGGGGGGCTCGGTGAAGCTTTCTTT. Protein product: CASSLGGLGEAFF. Filled out from reference TRBV5-1 and TRBJ1-1, the complete variable domain reads KAGVTQTPRYLIKTRGQQVTLSCSPISGHRSVSWYQQTPGQGLQFLFEYFSETQRNKGNFPGRFSGRQFSNSRSEMNVSTLELGDSALYLCASSLGGLGEAFFGQGTRLTVV.